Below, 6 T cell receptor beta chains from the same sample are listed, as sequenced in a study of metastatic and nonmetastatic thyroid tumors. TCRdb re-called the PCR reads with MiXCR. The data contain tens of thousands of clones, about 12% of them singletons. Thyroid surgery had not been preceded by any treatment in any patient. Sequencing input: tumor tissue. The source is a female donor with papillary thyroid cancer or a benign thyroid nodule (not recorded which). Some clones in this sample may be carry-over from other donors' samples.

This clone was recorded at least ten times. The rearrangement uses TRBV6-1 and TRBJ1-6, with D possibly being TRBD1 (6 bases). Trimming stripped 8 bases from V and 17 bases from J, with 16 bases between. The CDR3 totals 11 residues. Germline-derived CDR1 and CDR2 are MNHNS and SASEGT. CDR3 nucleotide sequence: TGTGCCAGCCTTAAGGGGGGCAGGTTCCACTTT. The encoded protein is CASLKGGRFHF.

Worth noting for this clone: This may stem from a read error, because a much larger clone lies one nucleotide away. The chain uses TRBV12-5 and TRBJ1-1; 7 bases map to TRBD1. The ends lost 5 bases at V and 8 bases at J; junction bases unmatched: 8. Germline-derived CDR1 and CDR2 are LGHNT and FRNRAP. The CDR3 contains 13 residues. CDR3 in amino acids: CASGPGTVLEAFF. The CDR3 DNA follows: TGTGCTAGTGGTCCGGGGACAGTATTAGAAGCTTTCTTT.

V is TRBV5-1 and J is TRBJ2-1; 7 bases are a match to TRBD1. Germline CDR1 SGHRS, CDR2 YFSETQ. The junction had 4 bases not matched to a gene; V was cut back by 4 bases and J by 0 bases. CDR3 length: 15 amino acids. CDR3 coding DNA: TGCGCCAGCAGCAGACAGGGTTACTCCTACAATGAGCAGTTCTTC. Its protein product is CASSRQGYSYNEQFF.

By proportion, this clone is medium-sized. The CDR3 nucleotides are TGCGCCAGCAGCTTGCACGGGCCCTTCCCTATATATTTT. Residues: CASSLHGPFPIYF. The J gene is TRBJ1-3, the V gene TRBV5-1; the D is unclear. The V and J ends lost 1 base and 13 bases respectively, with 15 bases between them. The CDR3 is made up of 13 amino acids. In germline, CDR1 is SGHRS, CDR2 YFSETQ. Variable domain in full (rest from reference TRBV5-1 and TRBJ1-3): KAGVTQTPRYLIKTRGQQVTLSCSPISGHRSVSWYQQTPGQGLQFLFEYFSETQRNKGNFPGRFSGRQFSNSRSEMNVSTLELGDSALYLCASSLHGPFPIYFGEGSWLTVV.

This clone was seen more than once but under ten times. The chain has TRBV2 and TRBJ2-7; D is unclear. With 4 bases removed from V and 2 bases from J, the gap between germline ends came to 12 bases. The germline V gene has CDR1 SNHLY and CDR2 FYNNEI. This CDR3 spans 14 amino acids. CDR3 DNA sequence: TGTGCCAGCAGTGCGGGTTTTGGTACCTACGAGCAGTACTTC. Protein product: CASSAGFGTYEQYF.

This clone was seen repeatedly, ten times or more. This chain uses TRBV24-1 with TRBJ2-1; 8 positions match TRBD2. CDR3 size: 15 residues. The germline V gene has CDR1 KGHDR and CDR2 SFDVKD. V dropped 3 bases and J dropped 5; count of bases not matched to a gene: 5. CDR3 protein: CATSDAAGGHNEQFF. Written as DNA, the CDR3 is TGTGCCACCAGTGATGCCGCGGGAGGACACAATGAGCAGTTCTTC.